This T cell receptor beta chain came from a study of shared clonotypes between healthy human individuals. CDR1 is SQVTM, CDR2 ANQGSEA, per germline. This CDR3 comprises 15 residues. V was shortened by 3 bases and J by 5 bases, with 17 bases between the two germline ends. The assay was immunoSEQ multiplex PCR, and TCRdb's table has in-frame clones only and misses some. Of 1,400,000 or so clones listed, approximately 98.5% are singletons. The gene calls are TRBV29-1 and TRBJ2-1, with a possible D match to TRBD2 (5 bases). This receptor was obtained from a man aged 25 to 40 in good health. What was sequenced was naive CD4+ T cells sorted from blood. Indicated subset: CD45RA+ positively selected. The CDR3 DNA follows: TGCAGCGTTGACCGACGCGGGCCTATGGACAATGAGCAGTTCTTC. This sequence encodes CSVDRRGPMDNEQFF.